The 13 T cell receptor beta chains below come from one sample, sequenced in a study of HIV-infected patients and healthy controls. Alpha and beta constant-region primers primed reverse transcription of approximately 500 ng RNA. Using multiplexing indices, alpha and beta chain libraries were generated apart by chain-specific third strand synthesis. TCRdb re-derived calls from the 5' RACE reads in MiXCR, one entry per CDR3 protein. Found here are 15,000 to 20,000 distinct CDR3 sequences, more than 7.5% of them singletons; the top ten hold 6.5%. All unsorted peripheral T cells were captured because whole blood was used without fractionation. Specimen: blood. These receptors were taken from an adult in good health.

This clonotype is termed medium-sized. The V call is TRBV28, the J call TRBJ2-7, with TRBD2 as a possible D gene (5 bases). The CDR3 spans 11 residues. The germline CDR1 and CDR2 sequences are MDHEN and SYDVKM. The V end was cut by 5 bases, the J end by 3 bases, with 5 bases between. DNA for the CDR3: TGTGCCAGCAGTAGCGGCTACGAGCAGTACTTC. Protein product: CASSSGYEQYF. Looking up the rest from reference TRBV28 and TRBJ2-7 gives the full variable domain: DVKVTQSSRYLVKRTGEKVFLECVQDMDHENMFWYRQDPGLGLRLIYFSYDVKMKEKGDIPEGYSVSREKKERFSLILESASTNQTSMYLCASSSGYEQYFGPGTRLTVT.

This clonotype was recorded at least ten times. CDR3 protein: CASSQEGPRAGLYNEQFF. DNA of the CDR3: TGCGCCAGCAGCCAGGAGGGTCCTAGAGCGGGATTATACAATGAGCAGTTCTTC. The rearrangement links TRBV4-1 to TRBJ2-1; 7 bases map to TRBD2. Trimming took 3 bases from V and 4 from J; bases not matched to a gene: 15. Germline values: CDR1 MGHRA, CDR2 YSYEKL. The CDR3 totals 18 residues.

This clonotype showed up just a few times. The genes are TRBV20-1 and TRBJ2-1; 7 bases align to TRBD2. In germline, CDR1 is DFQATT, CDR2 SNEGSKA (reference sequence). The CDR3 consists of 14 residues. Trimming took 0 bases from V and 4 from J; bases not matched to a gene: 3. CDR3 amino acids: CSARDIAGYNEQFF. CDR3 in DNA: TGCAGTGCTAGAGATATAGCGGGTTACAATGAGCAGTTCTTC.

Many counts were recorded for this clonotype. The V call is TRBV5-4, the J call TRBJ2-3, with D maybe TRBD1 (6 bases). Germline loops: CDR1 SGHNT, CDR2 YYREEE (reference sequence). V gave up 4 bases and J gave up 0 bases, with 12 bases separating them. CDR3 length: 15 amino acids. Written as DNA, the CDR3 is TGTGCCAGCAGCCCCGGGACACTAAGCACAGATACGCAGTATTTT. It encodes CASSPGTLSTDTQYF.

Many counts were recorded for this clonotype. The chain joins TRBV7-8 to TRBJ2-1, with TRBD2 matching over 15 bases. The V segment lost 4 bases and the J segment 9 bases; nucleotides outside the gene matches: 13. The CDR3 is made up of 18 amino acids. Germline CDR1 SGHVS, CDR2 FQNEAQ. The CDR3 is CASSSSGLAGGRLGEQFF. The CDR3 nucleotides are TGTGCCAGCAGCTCCTCAGGACTAGCGGGAGGGCGATTAGGTGAGCAGTTCTTC.

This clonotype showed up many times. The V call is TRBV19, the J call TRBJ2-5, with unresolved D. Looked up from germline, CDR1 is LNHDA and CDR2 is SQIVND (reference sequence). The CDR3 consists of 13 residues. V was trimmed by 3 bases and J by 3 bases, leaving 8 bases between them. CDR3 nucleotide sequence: TGTGCCAGTAGTATGAACCAGGAAGAGACCCAGTACTTC. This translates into CASSMNQEETQYF.

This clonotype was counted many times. The CDR3 is CASSLLQGGANVLTF. CDR3 DNA: TGTGCCAGCAGTCTACTCCAGGGTGGGGCCAACGTCCTGACTTTC. The rearrangement links TRBV12-3 or TRBV12-4 to TRBJ2-6, with D possibly TRBD1 on 5 matching bases. CDR3 length: 15 amino acids. V lost 5 bases, J lost 3 bases, and 11 bases lay in between.

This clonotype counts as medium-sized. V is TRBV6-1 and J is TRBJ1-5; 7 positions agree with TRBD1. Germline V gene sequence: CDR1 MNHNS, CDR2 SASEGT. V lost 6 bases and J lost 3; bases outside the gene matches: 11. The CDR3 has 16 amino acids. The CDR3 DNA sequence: TGTGCCAGCAGGACAGGGTTTGGGATAAACAATCAGCCCCAGCATTTT. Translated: CASRTGFGINNQPQHF.

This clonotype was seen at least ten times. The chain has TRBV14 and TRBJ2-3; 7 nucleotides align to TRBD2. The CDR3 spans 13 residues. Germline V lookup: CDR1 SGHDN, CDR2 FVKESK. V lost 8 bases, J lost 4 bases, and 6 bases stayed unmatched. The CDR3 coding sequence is TGTGCCAGCGGGAGGGCCCCCCCAGATACGCAGTATTTT. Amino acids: CASGRAPPDTQYF.

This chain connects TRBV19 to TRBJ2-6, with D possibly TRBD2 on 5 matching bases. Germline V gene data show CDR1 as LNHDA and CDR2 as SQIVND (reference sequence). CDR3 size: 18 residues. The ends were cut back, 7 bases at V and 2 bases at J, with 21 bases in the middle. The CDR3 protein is CASTFSRGWGPGANVLTF. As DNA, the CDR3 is TGTGCCAGTACCTTCTCTCGAGGGTGGGGTCCTGGGGCCAACGTCCTGACTTTC.

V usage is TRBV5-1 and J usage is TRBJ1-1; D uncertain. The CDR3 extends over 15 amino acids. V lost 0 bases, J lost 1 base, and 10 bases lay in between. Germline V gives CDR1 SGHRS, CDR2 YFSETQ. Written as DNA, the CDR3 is TGCGCCAGCAGCTTGGAAGGACGGAAGAACACTGAAGCTTTCTTT. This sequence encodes CASSLEGRKNTEAFF.

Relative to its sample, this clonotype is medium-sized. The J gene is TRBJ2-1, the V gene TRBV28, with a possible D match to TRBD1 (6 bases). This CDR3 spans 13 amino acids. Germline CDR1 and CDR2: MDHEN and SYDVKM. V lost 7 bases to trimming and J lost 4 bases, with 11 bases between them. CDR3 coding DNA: TGTGCCAGCACAGGGGAAAGTTACAATGAGCAGTTCTTC. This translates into CASTGESYNEQFF.

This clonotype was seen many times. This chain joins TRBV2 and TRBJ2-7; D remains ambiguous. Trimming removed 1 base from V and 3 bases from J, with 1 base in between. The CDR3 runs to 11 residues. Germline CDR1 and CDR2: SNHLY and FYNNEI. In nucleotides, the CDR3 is TGTGCCAGCAGTGAAGACTACGAGCAGTACTTC. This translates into CASSEDYEQYF.